The rows below give T cell receptor beta chains drawn from one sample of a study of blood T cells in healthy people across ages. TCRdb used MiXCR to reprocess the 5' RACE reads, holding one entry per CDR3 protein. The table has approximately 1.5 million distinct CDR3 sequences, around 35% seen once. The sample was blood. Receptors originate from a woman aged 25 to 39 in good health. The CDR3 runs from the conserved cysteine through the conserved F or W. Each record gives: V gene, D gene, J gene, clone size, CDR3 protein, CDR3 DNA. A D gene is named only where the DNA matches it firmly. Clone size, where shown, is once, few, many, or a class for clones that have expanded.

TRBV7-2	NA	TRBJ2-1	NA	CASSPRTTRGNEQFF	TGTGCCAGCAGCCCCCGGACAACACGGGGCAATGAGCAGTTCTTC
TRBV24-1	TRBD1	TRBJ2-7	few	CATSDSNAGTGSYEQYF	TGTGCCACCAGTGATTCCAACGCCGGGACAGGTTCCTACGAGCAGTACTTC
TRBV20-1	TRBD2	TRBJ2-1	few	CSARGVRPSGRDSYNEQFF	TGTAGTGCTCGGGGGGTTAGACCGAGCGGGAGAGACTCCTACAATGAGCAGTTCTTC
TRBV6-5	NA	TRBJ2-7	NA	CASRPFPHHHEQYF	TGTGCCAGCAGGCCTTTCCCCCACCACCACGAGCAGTACTTC
TRBV29-1	NA	TRBJ1-1	NA	CSVEGYRESGTEAFF	TGCAGCGTTGAGGGTTACAGGGAGAGTGGCACTGAAGCTTTCTTT
TRBV29-1	NA	TRBJ2-7	few	CSVETAPRYEQYF	TGCAGCGTTGAAACGGCTCCCAGATACGAGCAGTACTTC
TRBV20-1	TRBD2	TRBJ2-5	NA	CSATGLAGGGETQYF	TGCAGTGCTACCGGACTAGCGGGGGGGGGTGAGACCCAGTACTTC
TRBV6-1	NA	TRBJ2-1	NA	CASRSAVATSYNEQFF	TGTGCCAGCAGATCGGCGGTGGCCACCTCCTACAATGAGCAGTTCTTC
TRBV5-1	TRBD2	TRBJ2-5	NA	CASSGYALAGGPSETQYF	TGCGCCAGCAGCGGGTACGCTCTAGCGGGAGGGCCCTCGGAGACCCAGTACTTC
TRBV4-1	NA	TRBJ2-7	many	CASSLYGGSEQYF	TGCGCCAGCAGCCTATATGGCGGGTCCGAGCAGTACTTC
TRBV4-1	TRBD1	TRBJ2-5	NA	CASNLQGARDETQYF	TGCGCCAGCAACTTACAGGGGGCGCGGGACGAGACCCAGTACTTC
TRBV20-1	NA	TRBJ1-1	few	CSATPQNGVGVNTEAFF	TGCAGTGCCACGCCCCAGAATGGCGTCGGGGTAAACACTGAAGCTTTCTTT
TRBV5-1	TRBD2	TRBJ2-3	NA	CASSVGLANTQYF	TGCGCCAGCAGCGTGGGACTAGCAAATACGCAGTATTTT
TRBV27	NA	TRBJ2-7	few	CASSTTGPLGEQYF	TGTGCCAGCTCTACAACAGGACCCTTAGGGGAGCAGTACTTC